The 23 T cell receptor beta chains below were found in one sample sequenced in a study of T-cell reconstitution after alpha-beta-depleted transplantation in children. A TCRbeta library incorporating unique molecular identifiers was prepared. TCRdb ran MiXCR on the PCR reads and lists one entry per CDR3 protein. The sample shows almost 500,000 distinct CDR3 sequences, approximately 12% of them seen only once. The source material was PBMCs from the stem cell graft donor, sampled from the stem cell graft. Every receptor here comes from a human donor who donated a stem cell graft to a child with combined immunodeficiency.

This clonotype has ten or more counts. The genes are TRBV5-1 and TRBJ1-1, with a possible D match to TRBD1 (6 bases). The CDR3 has 14 residues. CDR1 and CDR2 (germline): SGHRS, YFSETQ. V dropped 2 bases and J dropped 6 bases, with 14 bases sitting between them. The CDR3 nucleotides are TGCGCCAGCAGCTTTACAGGGCCCTTCGCTGAAGCTTTCTTT. Protein: CASSFTGPFAEAFF.

About this clonotype: Being one base from a much bigger clone, this may be a read error. This chain joins TRBV27 and TRBJ2-7; the D call may be TRBD1 or TRBD2 (5 bases each). This CDR3 is built from 10 residues. Germline CDR1 is MNHEY and CDR2 is SMNVEV (reference sequence). CDR3 DNA sequence: TGTGCCAGCAGTTTGGGGGAGCACTACTTC. It specifies CASSLGEHYF.

This clonotype was detected only once. The chain couples TRBV20-1 to TRBJ1-5; possible D gene TRBD1, 6 bases. Per the germline V gene, CDR1 is DFQATT and CDR2 is SNEGSKA (reference sequence). The ends were cut back, 5 bases at V and 4 bases at J, with 12 bases in the middle. CDR3 length: 13 amino acids. CDR3 nucleotide sequence: TGCAGTGCTCTGGACAGTCTTAATCAGCCCCAGCATTTT. Protein product: CSALDSLNQPQHF.

This clonotype was detected many times. The J gene is TRBJ1-1, the V gene TRBV20-1, with D maybe TRBD1 (5 bases). The germline CDR1 and CDR2 sequences are DFQATT and SNEGSKA (reference sequence). Deletions cut 0 bases from V and 4 bases from J, with 12 bases between. CDR3 length equals 14 residues. The CDR3: CSARDGRGGTEAFF. CDR3 in DNA: TGCAGTGCTAGAGATGGGAGGGGAGGCACTGAAGCTTTCTTT.

This clonotype was observed a handful of times. This chain joins TRBV7-3 and TRBJ1-1; 7 bases line up with TRBD1. The CDR3 spans 15 residues. V was clipped by 2 bases and J by 4 bases; unmatched bases: 7. Germline loops: CDR1 SGHTA, CDR2 FQGTGA. CDR3 nucleotide sequence: TGTGCCAGCAGCTTATTTCCAGGGGGAGGCACTGAAGCTTTCTTT. Translation gives CASSLFPGGGTEAFF.

This clonotype has a handful of counts. V gene TRBV12-3 or TRBV12-4 combines with J gene TRBJ2-1; weak D call: TRBD1 (6 bases). This CDR3 has 12 residues. With 7 bases removed from V and 8 bases from J, the gap between germline ends came to 12 bases. In DNA, the CDR3 is TGTGCCAGCACCCTACACAGGGATGAGCAGTTCTTC. Amino acid sequence: CASTLHRDEQFF.

The sample holds many counts of this clonotype. The chain carries TRBV20-1 and TRBJ2-3; 9 bases are shared with TRBD2. CDR1 DFQATT and CDR2 SNEGSKA come from the germline V gene (reference sequence). Trimming removed 5 bases from V and 7 bases from J; junction bases left unmatched: 13. This CDR3 comprises 15 residues. CDR3 coding DNA: TGCAGTGCTGCCCAGGAGCGGGGGGATATGAATACGCAGTATTTT. The encoded protein is CSAAQERGDMNTQYF.

The rearrangement joins TRBV2 to TRBJ2-1; perhaps TRBD2 as D (6 bases). V lost 5 bases to trimming and J lost 7 bases, with 15 bases between them. The CDR3 totals 14 residues. Germline V gene sequence: CDR1 SNHLY, CDR2 FYNNEI. Written as DNA, the CDR3 is TGTGCCAGCAGTCCGCTAGCGTCTTTTAATGAGCAGTTCTTC. The encoded protein is CASSPLASFNEQFF.

This clonotype was detected a few times. J is TRBJ2-6 and V is TRBV3-1; 7 bases map to TRBD1. The length of the CDR3 is 15 residues. Per germline, CDR1 LGHDT and CDR2 YNNKEL (reference sequence). The V gene end was trimmed by 7 bases and the J gene end by 3 bases; junction bases not matched to a gene: 6. The DNA for the CDR3 is TGTGCCAGCACCATACAGGGGAATGGGGCCAACGTCCTGACTTTC. Protein: CASTIQGNGANVLTF.

J is TRBJ1-6 and V is TRBV5-1; TRBD1 agrees at 8 bases. The CDR3 covers 16 residues. Germline CDR1 reads SGHRS; CDR2 reads YFSETQ. The V gene end was trimmed by 0 bases and the J gene end by 7 bases; junction bases not matched to a gene: 6. The CDR3 loop is CASSLERTGRNSPLHF. DNA for the CDR3: TGCGCCAGCAGCTTGGAACGGACAGGGAGGAATTCACCCCTCCACTTT.

With regard to this clonotype: A read error may produce the germline difference seen at one junction end. J is TRBJ2-4 and V is TRBV7-9; D possibly uses TRBD1 or TRBD2 (5 bases each). The V gene's germline CDR1 is SEHNR and CDR2 FQNEAQ (reference sequence). The CDR3 runs to 13 residues. CDR3: CASGRDHKNIKYF. In nucleotides, the CDR3 is TGTGCCAGCGGAAGGGACCACAAAAACATTAAGTACTTC.

The gene calls are TRBV6-6 and TRBJ2-7, with D perhaps TRBD2 (6 bases). Germline lookup yields CDR1 MNHNY and CDR2 SVGAGI (reference sequence). The CDR3 has 13 amino acids. Trimming stripped 8 bases from V and 4 bases from J, with 15 bases between. CDR3 region: CASSAGRFYEQYF. As DNA, the CDR3 is TGTGCCAGCTCCGCCGGGAGATTTTACGAGCAGTACTTC.

The table lists this clonotype with many counts. In DNA form, the CDR3 reads TGTGCCAGCTCACGTTACAGGGACAGGGTAACGGAGACCCAGTACTTC. Amino acids: CASSRYRDRVTETQYF. This chain links TRBV18 with TRBJ2-5; 9 nucleotides agree with TRBD1. The V and J ends lost 4 bases and 5 bases, in that order; junction bases with no gene match: 11. CDR3 size: 16 residues. In germline, CDR1 is KGHSH, CDR2 LQKENI.

This clonotype occurred a few times. The chain links TRBV9 to TRBJ2-3; 13 bases map to TRBD2. Germline V lookup: CDR1 SGDLS, CDR2 YYNGEE. With V trimmed by 0 bases and J by 6 bases, 10 bases remained unmatched. The CDR3 loop spans 18 amino acids. As DNA, the CDR3 is TGTGCCAGCAGCGTAGGGGGAGGACTAGCGGGAGTAACCGATACGCAGTATTTT. It encodes CASSVGGGLAGVTDTQYF.

This clonotype was detected only once. The chain uses TRBV20-1 and TRBJ1-1, with D unclear. The CDR3 totals 12 residues. Per the germline V gene, CDR1 is DFQATT and CDR2 is SNEGSKA (reference sequence). V dropped 3 bases and J dropped 2 bases, with 7 bases sitting between them. This chain's CDR3 is CSARTINTEAFF. CDR3 DNA sequence: TGCAGTGCTAGGACGATAAACACTGAAGCTTTCTTT.

This sequence joins TRBV27 and TRBJ1-1; 8 bases line up with TRBD1. Trimming took 1 base from V and 0 from J; bases not matched to a gene: 16. This CDR3 region has 20 residues. Per germline, CDR1 MNHEY and CDR2 SMNVEV (reference sequence). CDR3 coding DNA: TGTGCCAGCAGTTTATTGGGCAGGGGGCCAATTCCTCCCCTGAACACTGAAGCTTTCTTT. Protein product: CASSLLGRGPIPPLNTEAFF.

This clonotype showed up just a few times. The chain has TRBV27 and TRBJ2-7; 9 nucleotides line up with TRBD1. Germline V gene sequence: CDR1 MNHEY, CDR2 SMNVEV (reference sequence). V gave up 3 bases and J gave up 3 bases; unmatched junction bases: 6. The CDR3 has 15 residues. The CDR3 sequence is CASSLGGTGIYEQYF. CDR3 coding DNA: TGTGCCAGCAGTTTGGGGGGGACAGGGATCTACGAGCAGTACTTC.

At least ten counts were recorded for this clonotype. The J gene is TRBJ2-1, the V gene TRBV9, with TRBD2 matching 7 bases. Trimming at V came to 3 bases and at J to 2 bases, leaving 14 bases not matched to a gene. There are 18 residues in the CDR3. Germline CDR1 reads SGDLS; CDR2 reads YYNGEE. CDR3 nucleotide sequence: TGTGCCAGCAGCGCCGGGACTAAAGAAGCGGGGACCTACAATGAGCAGTTCTTC. It yields the protein CASSAGTKEAGTYNEQFF.

The chain joins TRBV6-2 or TRBV6-3 to TRBJ1-1; TRBD1 matches 7 bases. Trimming at V came to 7 bases and at J to 1 base, leaving 6 bases not matched to a gene. The CDR3 runs to 14 residues. CDR1 is MNHEY and CDR2 is SVGEGT in the germline V gene. CDR3: CASTTGTANTEAFF. The CDR3 nucleotides read TGTGCCAGCACCACCGGGACAGCGAACACTGAAGCTTTCTTT.

The chain uses TRBV7-9 and TRBJ1-2; 8 nucleotides align to TRBD1. This CDR3 is 15 amino acids long. Germline V gene sequence: CDR1 SEHNR, CDR2 FQNEAQ (reference sequence). V was clipped by 5 bases and J by 2 bases; unmatched bases: 7. For the CDR3, the DNA is TGTGCCAGCAGCCCGTGGGACAGGCCGAACTATGGCTACACCTTC. Translation: CASSPWDRPNYGYTF.

In its sample, this clonotype was seen many times. The genes are TRBV5-1 and TRBJ2-1; 8 bases align to TRBD1. Unmatched junction bases numbered 6, after V lost 4 bases and J lost 6 bases. Germline CDR1 and CDR2: SGHRS and YFSETQ. The CDR3 covers 14 residues. The chain's CDR3 is CASSRLTGGNEQFF. CDR3 DNA: TGCGCCAGCAGCAGACTAACAGGGGGCAATGAGCAGTTCTTC. Full variable domain (rest looked up from reference TRBV5-1 and TRBJ2-1): KAGVTQTPRYLIKTRGQQVTLSCSPISGHRSVSWYQQTPGQGLQFLFEYFSETQRNKGNFPGRFSGRQFSNSRSEMNVSTLELGDSALYLCASSRLTGGNEQFFGPGTRLTVL.

The rearrangement links TRBV11-2 to TRBJ1-1; possible D gene TRBD1, 5 bases. V shed 5 bases and J shed 6 bases, with 19 bases lying between them. The length of the CDR3 is 15 residues. Germline V lookup: CDR1 SGHAT, CDR2 FQNNGV. CDR3 residues: CASSPGDWGRPEAFF. The CDR3 bases are TGTGCCAGCAGCCCGGGAGATTGGGGGAGGCCTGAAGCTTTCTTT. The variable domain in full, with the rest retrieved from reference TRBV11-2 and TRBJ1-1, is EAGVAQSPRYKIIEKRQSVAFWCNPISGHATLYWYQQILGQGPKLLIQFQNNGVVDDSQLPKDRFSAERLKGVDSTLKIQPAKLEDSAVYLCASSPGDWGRPEAFFGQGTRLTVV.

This clonotype has more than one count but fewer than ten. The chain combines TRBV6-1 with TRBJ2-7, with 8 bases that match TRBD1. This CDR3 has 13 amino acids. The V and J ends lost 6 bases and 6 bases, in that order; junction bases with no gene match: 7. Germline V gene data show CDR1 as MNHNS and CDR2 as SASEGT. The CDR3: CASSWTGYLEQYF. CDR3 nucleotides: TGTGCCAGCAGCTGGACAGGGTACCTCGAGCAGTACTTC.